This T cell receptor beta chain was profiled in a study of blood T cells in healthy people across ages. A J-beta primer mix and a sample-barcoded 5' primer were used in a second PCR of roughly 6 to 11 cycles. Using its own MiXCR run on the 5' RACE reads, TCRdb lists one record per CDR3 protein. The sample has approximately 1,700,000 distinct CDR3 sequences, roughly two fifths seen once; the top ten hold about 21%. Germline loops: CDR1 SGHDT, CDR2 YYEEEE. V lost 6 bases and J lost 1, with 13 bases in between. The CDR3 is 14 amino acids. The rearrangement uses TRBV5-6 and TRBJ1-1, with D possibly being TRBD1 (6 bases). This TCR was sampled from a human donor in good health. The sequencing input was blood. CDR3 protein: CASTRDIGNTEAFF. CDR3 sequence (DNA): TGTGCCAGCACTCGGGACATTGGGAACACTGAAGCTTTCTTT.